The T cell receptor (beta chain) under discussion was sequenced for a study of neurological immune-mediated disorders. Regarding the study as a whole: TCR clonal expansion peaked in HTLV-1-associated myelopathy patients and was lowest in multiple sclerosis patients.

CDR1 and CDR2 (germline): SGHKS, YYEKEE (reference sequence). This CDR3 contains 14 residues. The V end lost 1 base, the J end lost 0 bases, and 7 bases lay between the germline ends. PBMCs stored at -80 C, numbering 2 million, were the origin of the unsorted libraries. The cDNA was produced through 5'RACE with 10-nucleotide random UMIs. TCRdb reprocessed the 5' RACE reads with MiXCR, giving one entry per CDR3 protein. The sample contains 55,000 to 75,000 distinct CDR3 sequences, about an eighth of which appear only once. This clonotype was found many times. The antigen is not known. The receptor comes from a woman in her sixties with HTLV-1-associated myelopathy (HAM/TSP). Sequencing was done on a sample of PBMCs. The chain combines TRBV5-5 with TRBJ2-5; D is unresolved. Here the CDR3 DNA reads TGTGCCAGCAGCTTGTGGGCGGACCAAGAGACCCAGTACTTC. Amino acids: CASSLWADQETQYF.